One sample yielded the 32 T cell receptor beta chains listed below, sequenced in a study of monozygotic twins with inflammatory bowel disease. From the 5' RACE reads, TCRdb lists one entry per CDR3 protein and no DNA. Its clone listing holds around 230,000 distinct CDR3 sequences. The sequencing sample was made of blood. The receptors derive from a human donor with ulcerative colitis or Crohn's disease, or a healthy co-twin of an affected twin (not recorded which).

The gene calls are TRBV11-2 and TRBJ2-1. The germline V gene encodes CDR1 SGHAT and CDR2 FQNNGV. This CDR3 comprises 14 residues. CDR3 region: CASSLQVSYNEQFF.

The CDR3 spells CASSTDRAGGYTF. V gene TRBV18 combines with J gene TRBJ1-2; the D call from TCRdb, TRBD1, cannot be confirmed without DNA. CDR3 length: 13 residues. Germline CDR1 and CDR2: KGHSH and LQKENI.

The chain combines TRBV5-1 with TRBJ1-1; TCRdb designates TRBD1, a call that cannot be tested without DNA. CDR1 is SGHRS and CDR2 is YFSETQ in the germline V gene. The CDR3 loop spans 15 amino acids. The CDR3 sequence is CASRTDGTLGTEAFF.

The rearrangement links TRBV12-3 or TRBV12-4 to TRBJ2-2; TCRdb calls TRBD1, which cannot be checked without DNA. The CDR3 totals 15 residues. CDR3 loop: CASSSFYRDTGELFF.

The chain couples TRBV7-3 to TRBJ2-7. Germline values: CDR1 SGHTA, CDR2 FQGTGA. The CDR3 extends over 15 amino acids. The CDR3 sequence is CASSLIRGAPYEQYF.

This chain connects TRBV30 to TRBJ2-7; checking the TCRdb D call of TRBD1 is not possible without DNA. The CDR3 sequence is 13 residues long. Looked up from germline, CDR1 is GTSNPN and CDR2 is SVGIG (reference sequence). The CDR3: CAYFRDRAYEQYF.

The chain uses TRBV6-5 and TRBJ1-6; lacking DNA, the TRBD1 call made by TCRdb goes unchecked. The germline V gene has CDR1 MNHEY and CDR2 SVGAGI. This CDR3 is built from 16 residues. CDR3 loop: CASSYRGGLTNSPLHF.

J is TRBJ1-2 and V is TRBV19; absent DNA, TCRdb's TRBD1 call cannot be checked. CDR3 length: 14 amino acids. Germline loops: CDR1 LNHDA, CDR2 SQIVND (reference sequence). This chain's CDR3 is CASSTPTGLYGYTF.

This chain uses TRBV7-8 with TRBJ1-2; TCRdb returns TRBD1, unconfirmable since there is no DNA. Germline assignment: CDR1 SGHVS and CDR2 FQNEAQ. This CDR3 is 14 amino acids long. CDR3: CASSLSDRDHGYTF.

Here the CDR3 reads CSVGRMPAQYF. The chain links TRBV20-1 to TRBJ2-3. This CDR3 spans 11 amino acids. CDR1 and CDR2 (germline): DFQATT, SNEGSKA (reference sequence).

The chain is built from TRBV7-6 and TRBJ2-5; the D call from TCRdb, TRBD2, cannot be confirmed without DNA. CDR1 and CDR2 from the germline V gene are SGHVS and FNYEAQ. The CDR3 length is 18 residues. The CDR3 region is CASSGGTSGGGYQETQYF. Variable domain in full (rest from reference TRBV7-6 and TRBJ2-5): GAGVSQSPRYKVTKRGQDVALRCDPISGHVSLYWYRQALGQGPEFLTYFNYEAQQDKSGLPNDRFSAERPEGSISTLTIQRTEQRDSAMYRCASSGGTSGGGYQETQYFGPGTRLLVL.

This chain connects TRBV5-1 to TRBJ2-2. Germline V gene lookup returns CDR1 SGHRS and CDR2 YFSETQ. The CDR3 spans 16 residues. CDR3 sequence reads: CASSFAGVGLTGELFF. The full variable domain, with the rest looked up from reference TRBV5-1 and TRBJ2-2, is KAGVTQTPRYLIKTRGQQVTLSCSPISGHRSVSWYQQTPGQGLQFLFEYFSETQRNKGNFPGRFSGRQFSNSRSEMNVSTLELGDSALYLCASSFAGVGLTGELFFGEGSRLTVL.

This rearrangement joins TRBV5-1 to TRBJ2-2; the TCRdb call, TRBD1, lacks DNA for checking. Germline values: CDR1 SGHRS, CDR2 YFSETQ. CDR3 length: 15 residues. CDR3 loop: CASRSGTGVTGELFF.

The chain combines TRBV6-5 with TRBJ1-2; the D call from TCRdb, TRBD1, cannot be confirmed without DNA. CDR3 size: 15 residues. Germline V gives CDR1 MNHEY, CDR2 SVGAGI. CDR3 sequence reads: CASSYLRGVRYGYTF.

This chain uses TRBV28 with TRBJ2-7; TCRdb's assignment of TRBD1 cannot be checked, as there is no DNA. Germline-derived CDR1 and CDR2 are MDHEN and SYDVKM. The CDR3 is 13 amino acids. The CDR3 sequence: CASSSHTGAEQYF.

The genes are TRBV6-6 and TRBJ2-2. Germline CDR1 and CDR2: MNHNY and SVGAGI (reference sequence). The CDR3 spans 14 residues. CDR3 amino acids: CASSYSMGSGELFF.

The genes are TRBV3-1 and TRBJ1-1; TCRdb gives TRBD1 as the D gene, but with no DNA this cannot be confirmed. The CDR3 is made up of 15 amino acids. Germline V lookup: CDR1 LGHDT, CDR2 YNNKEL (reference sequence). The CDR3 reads CASSRETGMNTEAFF. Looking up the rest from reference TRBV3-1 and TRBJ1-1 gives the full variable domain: DTAVSQTPKYLVTQMGNDKSIKCEQNLGHDTMYWYKQDSKKFLKIMFSYNNKELIINETVPNRFSPKSPDKAHLNLHINSLELGDSAVYFCASSRETGMNTEAFFGQGTRLTVV.

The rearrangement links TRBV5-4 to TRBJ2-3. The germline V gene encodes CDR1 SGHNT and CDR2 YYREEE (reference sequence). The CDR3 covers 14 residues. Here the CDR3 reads CASSSSTYPDTQYF.

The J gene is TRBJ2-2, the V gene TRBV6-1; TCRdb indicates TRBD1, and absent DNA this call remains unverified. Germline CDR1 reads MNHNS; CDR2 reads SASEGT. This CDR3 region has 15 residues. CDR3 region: CASSPQGVGTGELFF.

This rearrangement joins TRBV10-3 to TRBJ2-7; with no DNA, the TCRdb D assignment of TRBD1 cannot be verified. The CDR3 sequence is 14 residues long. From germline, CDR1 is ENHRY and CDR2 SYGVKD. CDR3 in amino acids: CAISEHRDVVEQYF.

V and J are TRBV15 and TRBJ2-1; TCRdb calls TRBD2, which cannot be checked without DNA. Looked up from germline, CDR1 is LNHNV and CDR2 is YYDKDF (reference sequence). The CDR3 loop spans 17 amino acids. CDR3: CATSREGGLAGHNEQFF.

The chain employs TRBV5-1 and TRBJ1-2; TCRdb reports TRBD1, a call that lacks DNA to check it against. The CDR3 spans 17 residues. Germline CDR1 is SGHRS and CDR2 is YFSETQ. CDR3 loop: CASSGRDRGTPNYGYTF.

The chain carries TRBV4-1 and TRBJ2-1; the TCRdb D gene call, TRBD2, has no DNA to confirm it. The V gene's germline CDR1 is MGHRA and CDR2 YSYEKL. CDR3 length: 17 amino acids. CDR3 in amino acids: CASSRGGLAVLGNEQFF.

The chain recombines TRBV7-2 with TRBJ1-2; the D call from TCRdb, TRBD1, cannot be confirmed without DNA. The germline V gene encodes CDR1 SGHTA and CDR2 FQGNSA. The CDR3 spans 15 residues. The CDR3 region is CASSQYAGQTYGYTF.

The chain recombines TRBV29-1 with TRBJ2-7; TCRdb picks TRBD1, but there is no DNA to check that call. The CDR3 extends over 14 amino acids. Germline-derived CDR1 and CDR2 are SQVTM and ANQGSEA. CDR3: CSAAGQKTTSEQYF.

The CDR3 protein is CASSSGLAGGTDTQYF. This sequence joins TRBV7-9 and TRBJ2-3; TCRdb picks TRBD2, but there is no DNA to check that call. The CDR3 consists of 16 residues. The V gene's germline CDR1 is SEHNR and CDR2 FQNEAQ (reference sequence).

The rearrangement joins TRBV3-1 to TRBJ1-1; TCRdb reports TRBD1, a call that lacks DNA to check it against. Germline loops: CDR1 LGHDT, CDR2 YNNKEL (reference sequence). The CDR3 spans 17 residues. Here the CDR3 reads CASSQESGAGTSTEAFF.

CDR3 residues: CASSSGGAYNEQFF. The chain combines TRBV5-1 with TRBJ2-1; absent DNA, TCRdb's TRBD1 call cannot be checked. Germline V gives CDR1 SGHRS, CDR2 YFSETQ. The CDR3 is 14 residues long.

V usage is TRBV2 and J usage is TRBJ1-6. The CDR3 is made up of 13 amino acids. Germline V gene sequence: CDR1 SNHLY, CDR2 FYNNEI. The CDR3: CASSSSYNSPLHF.

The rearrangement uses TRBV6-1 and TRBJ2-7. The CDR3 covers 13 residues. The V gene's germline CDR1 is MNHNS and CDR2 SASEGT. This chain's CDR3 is CASSEAAYYEQYF.

CDR3 sequence reads: CASSLNRVLDEQYF. The rearrangement uses TRBV5-1 and TRBJ2-7; TCRdb lists TRBD1, though no DNA is available to test this call. CDR1 and CDR2 (germline): SGHRS, YFSETQ. The length of the CDR3 is 14 residues.

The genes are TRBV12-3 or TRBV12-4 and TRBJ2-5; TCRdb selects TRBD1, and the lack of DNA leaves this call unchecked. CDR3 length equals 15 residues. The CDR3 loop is CATCWVGGFGETQYF.